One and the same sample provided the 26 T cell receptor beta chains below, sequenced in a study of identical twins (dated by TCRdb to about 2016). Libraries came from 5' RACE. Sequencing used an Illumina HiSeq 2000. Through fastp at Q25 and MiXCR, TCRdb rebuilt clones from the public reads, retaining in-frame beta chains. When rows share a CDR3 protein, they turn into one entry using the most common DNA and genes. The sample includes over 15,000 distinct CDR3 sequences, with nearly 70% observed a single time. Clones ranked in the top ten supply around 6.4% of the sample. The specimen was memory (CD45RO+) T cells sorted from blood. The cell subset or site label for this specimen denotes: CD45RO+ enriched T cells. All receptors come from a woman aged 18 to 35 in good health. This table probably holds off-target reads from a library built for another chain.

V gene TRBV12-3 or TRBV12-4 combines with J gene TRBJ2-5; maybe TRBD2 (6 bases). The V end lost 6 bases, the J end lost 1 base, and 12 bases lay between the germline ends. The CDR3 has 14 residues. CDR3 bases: TGTGCCAGCAGGGCCTCGGAGGGCCAAGAGACCCAGTACTTC. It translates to CASRASEGQETQYF.

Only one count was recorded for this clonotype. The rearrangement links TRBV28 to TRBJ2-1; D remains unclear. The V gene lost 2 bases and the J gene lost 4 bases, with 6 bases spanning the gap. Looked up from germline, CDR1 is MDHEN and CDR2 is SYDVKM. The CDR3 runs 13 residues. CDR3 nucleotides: TGTGCCAGCAGTTTAGGCCCTTACAATGAGCAGTTCTTC. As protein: CASSLGPYNEQFF.

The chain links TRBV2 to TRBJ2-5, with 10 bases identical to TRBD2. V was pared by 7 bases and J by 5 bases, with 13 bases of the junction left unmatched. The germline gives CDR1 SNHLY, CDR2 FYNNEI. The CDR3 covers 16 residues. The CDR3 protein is CASMIQVAGGPETQYF. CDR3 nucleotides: TGTGCCAGCATGATCCAAGTAGCGGGAGGACCTGAGACCCAGTACTTC.

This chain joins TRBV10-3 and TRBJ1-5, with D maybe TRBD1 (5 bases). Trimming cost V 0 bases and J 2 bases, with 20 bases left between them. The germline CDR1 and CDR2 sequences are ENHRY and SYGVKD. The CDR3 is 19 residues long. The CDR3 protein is CAISESEGRRGTRNQPQHF. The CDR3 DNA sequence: TGTGCCATCAGTGAGTCTGAGGGGCGGAGGGGAACTCGCAATCAGCCCCAGCATTTT.

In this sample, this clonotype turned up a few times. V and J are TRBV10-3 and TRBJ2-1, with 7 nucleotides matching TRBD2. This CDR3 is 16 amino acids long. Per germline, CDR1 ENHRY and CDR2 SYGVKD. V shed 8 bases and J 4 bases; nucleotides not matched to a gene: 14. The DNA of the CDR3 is TGTGCCATCGGGTCCCTGGCGGGAGCGAAATACAATGAGCAGTTCTTC. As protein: CAIGSLAGAKYNEQFF.

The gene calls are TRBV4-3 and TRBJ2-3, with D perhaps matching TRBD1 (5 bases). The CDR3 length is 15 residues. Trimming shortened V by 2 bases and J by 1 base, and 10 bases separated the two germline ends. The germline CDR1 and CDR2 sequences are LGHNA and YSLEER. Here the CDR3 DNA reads TGCGCCAGCAGCCAACAGGGAAGTGGCACAGATACGCAGTATTTT. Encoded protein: CASSQQGSGTDTQYF.

The DNA for the CDR3 is TGTGCCAGCAGTCCGGGGACGAACGAGCAGTTCTTC. Protein: CASSPGTNEQFF. The V gene is TRBV12-3 or TRBV12-4, the J gene TRBJ2-1; D is possibly TRBD1 or TRBD2 (5 bases each). The CDR3 is 12 residues long. Trimming pared 5 bases from V and 10 bases from J, leaving 12 bases between.

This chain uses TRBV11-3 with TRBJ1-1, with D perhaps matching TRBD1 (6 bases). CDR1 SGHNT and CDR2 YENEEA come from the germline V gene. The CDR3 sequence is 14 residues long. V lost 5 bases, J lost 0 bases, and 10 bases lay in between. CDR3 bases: TGTGCCAGCAGCGAACAGGGTCTGAACACTGAAGCTTTCTTT. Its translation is CASSEQGLNTEAFF.

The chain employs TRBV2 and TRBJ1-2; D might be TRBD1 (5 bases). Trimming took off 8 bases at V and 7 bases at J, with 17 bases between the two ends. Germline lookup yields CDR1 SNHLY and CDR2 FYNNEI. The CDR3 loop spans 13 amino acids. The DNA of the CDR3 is TGTGCCAGCCGAATTGGGCAGGGCAGTGGCTACACCTTC. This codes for CASRIGQGSGYTF.

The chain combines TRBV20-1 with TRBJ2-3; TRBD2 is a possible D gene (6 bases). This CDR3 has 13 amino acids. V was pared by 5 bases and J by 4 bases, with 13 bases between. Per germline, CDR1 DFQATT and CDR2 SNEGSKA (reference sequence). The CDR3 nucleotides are TGCAGTGCTGCCCCGGCGGGACCAGATACGCAGTATTTT. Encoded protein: CSAAPAGPDTQYF.

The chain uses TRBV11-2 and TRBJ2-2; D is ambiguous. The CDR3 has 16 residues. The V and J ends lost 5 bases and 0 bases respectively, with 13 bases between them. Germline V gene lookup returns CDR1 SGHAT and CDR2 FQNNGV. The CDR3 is CASSLLGQANTGELFF. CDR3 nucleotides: TGTGCCAGCAGCCTCCTGGGTCAAGCGAACACCGGGGAGCTGTTTTTT.

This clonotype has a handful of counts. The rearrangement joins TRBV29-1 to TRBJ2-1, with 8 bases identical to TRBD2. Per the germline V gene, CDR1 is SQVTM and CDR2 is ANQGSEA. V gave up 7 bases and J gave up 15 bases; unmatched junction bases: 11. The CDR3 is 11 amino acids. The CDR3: CSAGPGTSLFF. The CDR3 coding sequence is TGCAGCGCTGGACCCGGGACTAGTCTGTTCTTC.

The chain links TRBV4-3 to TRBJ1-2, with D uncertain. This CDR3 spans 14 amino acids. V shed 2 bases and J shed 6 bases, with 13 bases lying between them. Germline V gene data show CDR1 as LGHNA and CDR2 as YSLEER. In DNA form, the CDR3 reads TGCGCCAGCAGCCAAAGTTTACAGTCTCATGGCTACACCTTC. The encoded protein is CASSQSLQSHGYTF.

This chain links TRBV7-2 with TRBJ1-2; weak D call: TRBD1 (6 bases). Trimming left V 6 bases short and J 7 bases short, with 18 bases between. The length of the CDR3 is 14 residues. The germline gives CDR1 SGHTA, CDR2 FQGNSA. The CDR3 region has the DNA TGTGCCAGCAGGGCCACAGGGAATCCCCTTGGCTACACCTTC. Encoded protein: CASRATGNPLGYTF.

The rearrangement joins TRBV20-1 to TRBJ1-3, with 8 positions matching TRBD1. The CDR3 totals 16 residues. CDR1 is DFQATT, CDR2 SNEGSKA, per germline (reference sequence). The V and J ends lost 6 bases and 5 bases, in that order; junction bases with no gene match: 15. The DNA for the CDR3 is TGCAGTGCCGGGGACAGGCTGCTTCCCTGTAGAAACACCATATATTTT. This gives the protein CSAGDRLLPCRNTIYF.

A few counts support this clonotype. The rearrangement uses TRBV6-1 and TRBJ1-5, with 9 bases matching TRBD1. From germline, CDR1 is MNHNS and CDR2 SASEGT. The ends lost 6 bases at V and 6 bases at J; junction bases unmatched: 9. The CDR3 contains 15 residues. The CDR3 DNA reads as TGTGCCAGCAGAAGACAGGGGGAAGTAGGTCAGCCCCAGCATTTT. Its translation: CASRRQGEVGQPQHF.

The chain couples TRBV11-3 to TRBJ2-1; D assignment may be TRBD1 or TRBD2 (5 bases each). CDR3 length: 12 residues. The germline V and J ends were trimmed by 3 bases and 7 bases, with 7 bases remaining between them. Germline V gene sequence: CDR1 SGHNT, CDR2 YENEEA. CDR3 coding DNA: TGTGCCAGCAGCTTTGGGACGAATGAGCAGTTCTTC. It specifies CASSFGTNEQFF.

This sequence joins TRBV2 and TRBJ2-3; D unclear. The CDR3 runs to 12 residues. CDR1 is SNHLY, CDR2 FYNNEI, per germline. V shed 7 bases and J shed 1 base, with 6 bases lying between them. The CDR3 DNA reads TGTGCCAGCACTAGGGGCACAGATACGCAGTATTTT. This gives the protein CASTRGTDTQYF.

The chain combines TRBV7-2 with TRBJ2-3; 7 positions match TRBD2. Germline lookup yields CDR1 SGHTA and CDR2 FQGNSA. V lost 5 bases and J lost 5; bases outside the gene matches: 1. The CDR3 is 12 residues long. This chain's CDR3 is CASSPSGDTQYF. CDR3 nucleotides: TGTGCCAGCAGCCCTAGCGGAGATACGCAGTATTTT.

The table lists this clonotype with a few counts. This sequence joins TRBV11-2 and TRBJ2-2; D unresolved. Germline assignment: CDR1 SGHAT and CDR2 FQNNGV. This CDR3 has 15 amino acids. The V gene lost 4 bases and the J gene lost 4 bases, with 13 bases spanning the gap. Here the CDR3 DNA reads TGTGCCAGCAGCTCATCTATAGCCAGCACCGGGGAGCTGTTTTTT. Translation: CASSSSIASTGELFF.

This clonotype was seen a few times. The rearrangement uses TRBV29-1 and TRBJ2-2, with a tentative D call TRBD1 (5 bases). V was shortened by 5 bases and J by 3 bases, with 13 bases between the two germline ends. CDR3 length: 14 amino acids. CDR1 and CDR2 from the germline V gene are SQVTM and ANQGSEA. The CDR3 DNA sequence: TGCAGCGTTTCCCATCGACAGTACACCGGGGAGCTGTTTTTT. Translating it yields CSVSHRQYTGELFF.

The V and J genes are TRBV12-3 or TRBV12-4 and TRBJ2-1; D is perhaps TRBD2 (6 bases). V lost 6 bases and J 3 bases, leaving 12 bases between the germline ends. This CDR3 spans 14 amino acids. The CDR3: CASSPGEVYNEQFF. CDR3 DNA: TGTGCCAGCAGCCCGGGAGAGGTCTACAATGAGCAGTTCTTC.

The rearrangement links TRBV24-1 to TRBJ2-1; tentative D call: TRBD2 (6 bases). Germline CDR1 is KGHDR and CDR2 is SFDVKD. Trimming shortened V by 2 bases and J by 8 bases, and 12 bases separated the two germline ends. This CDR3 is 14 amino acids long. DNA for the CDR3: TGTGCCACCAGTGATTCGGGAGTAGGTGATGAGCAGTTCTTC. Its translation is CATSDSGVGDEQFF.

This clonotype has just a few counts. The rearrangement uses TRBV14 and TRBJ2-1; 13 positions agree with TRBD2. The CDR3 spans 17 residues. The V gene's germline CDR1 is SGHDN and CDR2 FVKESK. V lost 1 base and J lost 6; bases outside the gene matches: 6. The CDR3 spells CASSQVLTSGRSNEQFF. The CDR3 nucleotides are TGTGCCAGCAGCCAAGTCTTGACTAGCGGGAGGTCCAATGAGCAGTTCTTC.

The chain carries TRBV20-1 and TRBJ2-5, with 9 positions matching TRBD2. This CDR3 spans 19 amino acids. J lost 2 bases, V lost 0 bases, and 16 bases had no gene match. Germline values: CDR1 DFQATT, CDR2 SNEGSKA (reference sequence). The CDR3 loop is CSARDGTSRTGGRQETQYF. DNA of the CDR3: TGCAGTGCTAGAGACGGGACTAGCAGGACTGGTGGACGTCAAGAGACCCAGTACTTC.

CDR3 in amino acids: CASNPQGSSTGELFF. The CDR3 DNA reads TGTGCCAGCAACCCTCAGGGGTCCAGCACCGGGGAGCTGTTTTTT. This rearrangement joins TRBV2 to TRBJ2-2; D possibly corresponds to TRBD1 (6 bases). From germline, CDR1 is SNHLY and CDR2 FYNNEI. The ends were cut back, 7 bases at V and 4 bases at J, with 16 bases in the middle. The CDR3 is made up of 15 amino acids. The complete variable domain, with remaining parts taken from reference TRBV2 and TRBJ2-2, reads EPEVTQTPSHQVTQMGQEVILRCVPISNHLYFYWYRQILGQKVEFLVSFYNNEISEKSEIFDDQFSVERPDGSNFTLKIRSTKLEDSAMYFCASNPQGSSTGELFFGEGSRLTVL.